This T cell receptor beta chain was sequenced for a study of T cell repertoires in cytomegalovirus infection. Study summary: In public TCR beta signatures, there were indications of both CMV infection and matching HLA type. Notes on the study in general: Within the response measured ex vivo, HLA-C-restricted CMV-specific TCR beta clonotypes were dominant. Identification of carriers of CMV plus the relevant HLA was achieved through cumulative public TCR beta family frequency.

Many counts were recorded for this clonotype. Its antigen is not identified. CDR1 is MNHEY and CDR2 is SVGEGT in the germline V gene. Trimming removed 0 bases from V and 4 bases from J; junction bases left unmatched: 11. CDR3 size: 18 residues. MiXCR was run by TCRdb on the reads, yielding one entry per CDR3 protein. The sample has 200,000 to 250,000 distinct CDR3 sequences, around 6.4% seen once. What was sequenced was PBMCs. The V gene is TRBV6-2 or TRBV6-3, the J gene TRBJ1-5; 8 nucleotides match TRBD1. The sequence derives from a human donor in good health (CMV status not recorded). Some clones in this sample may be carry-over from other donors' samples. The CDR3 nucleotides are TGTGCCAGCAGTTACTCGAGTACAGGGGGACTGGGGAATCAGCCCCAGCATTTT. It translates to CASSYSSTGGLGNQPQHF.